This TCR beta chain was obtained from a study of CD8+CD57+ T cells in acquired aplastic anemia. CDR1 and CDR2 (germline): SEHNR, FQNEAQ (reference sequence). The V and J ends lost 1 base and 3 bases, in that order; junction bases with no gene match: 2. The CDR3 is 14 amino acids. Genomic DNA, the template, was used for profiling of the TCR beta VDJ and CDR3. One entry per CDR3 protein results from TCRdb running MiXCR on the reads. The table shows approximately 45,000 distinct CDR3 sequences, with about 78% occurring only once. The sequence was obtained from a human donor in good health, serving as a control. The V gene is TRBV7-9, the J gene TRBJ2-7; 8 bases match TRBD2. Specimen: sorted CD4+, CD8+, or CD8+CD57+ T cells (not recorded which) from PBMCs. The CDR3 bases are TGTGCCAGCAGCTTAGAGCTAGCGGGCTACGAGCAGTACTTC. This codes for CASSLELAGYEQYF. Full variable domain (rest looked up from reference TRBV7-9 and TRBJ2-7): DTGVSQNPRHKITKRGQNVTFRCDPISEHNRLYWYRQTLGQGPEFLTYFQNEAQLEKSRLLSDRFSAERPKGSFSTLEIQRTEQGDSAMYLCASSLELAGYEQYFGPGTRLTVT.